Described below is a single T cell receptor beta chain sequence and its context. Trimming removed 8 bases at V and 10 bases at J, with 14 bases between. Per germline, CDR1 MNHEY and CDR2 SVGAGI. The CDR3 extends over 12 amino acids. This entry belongs to a study of blood T cell repertoires in COVID-19. Original processing notes: From reference gene primer amplification, estimates of nucleated cell counts were derived. Profiled with immunoSEQ multiplex PCR; TCRdb holds only in-frame clones, not every one. V and J calls and clone size come straight from that table; D and trimming were deduced from the DNA. The table has about 190,000 clones, 84% seen once.

V gene TRBV6-5 combines with J gene TRBJ2-2; D is unclear. The receptor's source is a woman in her seventies with active or convalescent COVID-19. Material: peripheral blood. CDR3 residues: CASEASGVELFF. DNA of the CDR3: TGTGCCAGCGAGGCTAGTGGTGTGGAGCTGTTTTTT.